Included here is one T cell receptor beta chain sequence, with context. Taking its sample share into account, this clonotype is medium-sized (0.01 to 0.1%). Its antigen is unknown. Per-base qualities were not stored, and no clone one base away is much larger. Total RNA was extracted from the cultured T cells using TRIzol reagent. 5' rapid amplification of cDNA ends (5'RACE) was used to amplify TCRbeta libraries from RNA. Before sequencing, Qubit, an Agilent instrument, and quantitative PCR were used to check library concentration and integrity. Sequencing of qualified libraries was performed on Illumina HiSeq or MiSeq by a commercial service provider. As for how the authors treated the data: TCR sequences in each sample were identified using MiXCR version 1.8.2. To qualify, a clone needed a CDR3 longer than four amino acids, an in-frame nucleotide length, and no stop codon. A read containing the complete CDR3 structure was counted as an effective read. Expanded clones were validated by RT-PCR with 24 Vbeta primers, GeneScan spectratyping, and Sanger sequencing. TCRdb redid the processing of the public reads, applying fastp at Q25 and MiXCR, and retained in-frame beta chains. Each CDR3 protein gets just one entry, which takes the most common genes and DNA from the rows behind it. The V and J calls were not made by the authors but by TCRdb's processing. The sample table lists about 10,000 distinct CDR3 sequences, roughly two fifths of them with a count of one. The leading ten clones occupy about a quarter of the sample.

These data come from a study of T cell repertoires and leukemia-associated antigens (dated by TCRdb to the late 2010s). Notes on the research overall: Per sample, about 5.1 to 6.6 million read pairs and about 3 to 5.0 million effective reads were obtained, for approximately 16 million effective reads in total. In vitro peptide stimulation of healthy T cells was used with the aim of identifying the antigen recognized by a TCR Vbeta21 clone previously found in CML patients.

Results the study describes overall, beyond this receptor: Direct testing of the expanded clones' antigen specificity and function was not done, and further investigation was required. The four groups showed no significant differences in numbers of Vbeta genes (approximately 60), Jbeta genes (approximately 13), VDJ rearrangements, or unique CDR3s.

As a first step, CD3+ T cells were rested overnight at roughly 2.5 million cells/mL in RPMI 1640 lacking fetal bovine serum. Following the manufacturer's instructions, MACS immunomagnetic beads were used to pull CD3+ T cells out of the PBMCs. V is pared back by 3 bases and J by 4 bases, with 19 bases lying between the germline termini. The CDR3 contains 17 residues, cysteine and phenylalanine counted. The kept DNA is CDR3 alone, 51 bases in frame from the first base. The germline V gene (reference sequence) gives CDR1 as DFQATT and CDR2 as SNEGSKA. Recombination joined TRBV20-1 with TRBJ1-6; the D segment could be TRBD1, given 5 matching bases. This TCR was sampled from a female donor in good health. The sequenced sample consisted of CD3+ T cells sorted from blood and cultured. The nucleotides are TGCAGTGCTAGGATTACGGGAATGGGGACTTATAATTCACCCCTCCACTTT. Protein translation: CSARITGMGTYNSPLHF.